The following is a T cell receptor beta chain sequence with its context. The sample originates from a study of OX40 agonist ivuxolimab in advanced cancers. The assay was immunoSEQ multiplex PCR, and TCRdb's table has in-frame clones only and misses some. The sample holds 55,000 to 70,000 clones, around 83% seen once. This CDR3 region has 12 residues. The germline gives CDR1 SGDLS, CDR2 YYNGEE. Trimming pared 0 bases from V and 8 bases from J, leaving 8 bases between. The receptor comes from an adult with an advanced solid tumor such as melanoma, head and neck, liver or kidney cancer. The genes are TRBV9 and TRBJ1-2; possible D gene TRBD1, 5 bases. This material consisted of CD4+ or CD8+ T cells sorted from blood, taken in a trial of the OX40 agonist ivuxolimab. DNA for the CDR3: TGTGCCAGCAGCGTAGGGGGGGAAGGCTACACCTTC. It encodes CASSVGGEGYTF.